One sample yielded the 4 T cell receptor beta chains listed below, sequenced in a study of T cell repertoires in cytomegalovirus infection (dated by TCRdb to the late 2010s). These reads were obtained on an Illumina HiSeq 1500. The public reads were reprocessed in TCRdb via fastp at Q25 and MiXCR, keeping in-frame beta chains. Rows with a matching CDR3 protein are joined into one entry that keeps the most common DNA and genes. Across this sample there are around 530,000 distinct CDR3 sequences, with roughly 29% seen only once. The top ten clones comprise under 15% of the sample. The specimen was PBMCs. The receptors here all came from a human donor in good health (CMV status not recorded). Some clones in this sample may be carry-over from other donors' samples.

This clonotype was counted at least ten times. This rearrangement joins TRBV7-2 to TRBJ2-1, with 10 nucleotides matching TRBD2. J lost 9 bases, V lost 0 bases, and 8 bases had no gene match. The CDR3 is 16 residues long. Germline assignment: CDR1 SGHTA and CDR2 FQGNSA. As DNA, the CDR3 is TGTGCCAGCAGCTTAGCTATGCTAGCGGGAGTGGCTGAGCAGTTCTTC. Its protein is CASSLAMLAGVAEQFF.

This sequence joins TRBV6-5 and TRBJ1-4; TRBD1 is a possible D gene (5 bases). Germline-derived CDR1 and CDR2 are MNHEY and SVGAGI. This CDR3 comprises 15 residues. The V end lost 2 bases, the J end lost 8 bases, and 15 bases lay between the germline ends. CDR3 bases: TGTGCCAGCAGTTACGGTCGGGGGATACGGGAAAAACTGTTTTTT. This sequence encodes CASSYGRGIREKLFF.

This clonotype was observed at least ten times. In DNA form, the CDR3 reads TGTGCCAGCAGCTTCGACAGGGGCCGGGAGCAGTACGTC. It yields the protein CASSFDRGREQYV. This chain joins TRBV7-8 and TRBJ2-7; 8 bases are shared with TRBD1. Looked up from germline, CDR1 is SGHVS and CDR2 is FQNEAQ. CDR3 size: 13 residues. V lost 3 bases, J lost 7 bases, and 5 bases stayed unmatched.

This clonotype was observed a few times. CDR3 residues: CASSATSWDRVSYEQYF. CDR3 nucleotide sequence: TGTGCCAGCAGTGCGACTAGCTGGGATAGGGTCTCCTACGAGCAGTACTTC. The chain uses TRBV6-5 and TRBJ2-7; 7 nucleotides agree with TRBD2. V lost 5 bases to trimming and J lost 0 bases; unmatched junction nucleotides: 13. Per germline, CDR1 MNHEY and CDR2 SVGAGI. The CDR3 has 17 amino acids.